This T cell receptor (beta chain) is drawn from a study of T cell repertoires in cytomegalovirus infection (dated by TCRdb to between 2018 and 2021). For the wider study: Donor HLA type was relevant to the analysis, as public TCR beta signatures indicated carriage of CMV infection together with the matching HLA type.

The research as a whole found: In both this cohort and an independent roughly 350-donor cohort, the cumulative frequency of public TCR beta family members distinguished carriers of CMV infection plus the relevant HLA type. The ex vivo response was dominated by HLA-C-restricted CMV-specific TCR beta clonotypes, which also provided the single most frequent clonotype in two of eight donors.

Only a few counts were recorded for this clonotype. Its antigen is currently not known. No much larger clonotype is one base removed from it; base qualities were not supplied. The sequencer listed for this sample is Illumina HiSeq 1500. In-frame beta chains were kept once TCRdb had trimmed the public reads at Q25 with fastp and called clones with MiXCR. Entries that share a CDR3 protein sequence are merged under the most common genes and DNA. Within this sample are 400,000 or so distinct CDR3 sequences, with around 32% of them counted one time only. The ten largest clonotypes hold roughly 13% of the sample. The cysteine opens and the phenylalanine closes a CDR3 of 14 amino acids. CDR3 DNA is the only sequence kept; it has 42 bases, read in frame from the first base. V loses 5 bases, J loses 7 bases, and the germline ends lie 15 bases apart. For CDR1 and CDR2, the germline V gene lists SGHVS and FNYEAQ.

The receptor's source is a human donor in good health (CMV status not recorded). Some clones in this sample may be carry-over from other donors' samples. The chain is encoded by TRBV7-6 joined to TRBJ2-1; the D gene is perhaps TRBD1 or TRBD2, each of them matching over 5 bases. Sequencing was done on a sample of PBMCs. The CDR3 in this case is CASSTRDGSNEQFF. In nucleotides, the sequence is TGTGCCAGCAGCACCCGGGACGGTAGTAATGAGCAGTTCTTC.